This record covers a single T cell receptor (beta chain). The antigen it recognizes is unknown. Base quality data are lacking; no much larger clone is found one base away. The sample originates from a study of human T cells and chemical hapten exposure (dated by TCRdb to the early 2020s). For the wider study: For sensitization, 2% DPC in acetone was applied to a 2 cm by 2 cm area of upper inner arm skin. Alopecia areata with under or over 50% scalp involvement, alopecia totalis and alopecia universalis were represented in the patient cohort, which was mostly female. This study followed changes in the peripheral blood TCR repertoire in vivo during primary and secondary sensitization of alopecia patients to the hapten diphenylcyclopropenone (DPC). The libraries were sequenced as a pool, and the TCR yield per sample differed mostly because of small variations in library volumes within the pool. Blood samples were taken from patients before sensitization (week 0) and at 2, 6 and about 24 weeks after DPC sensitization. Both TCR alpha and TCR beta chains were sequenced from each blood RNA sample. Throughout the approximately 24-week study period, patients were also given weekly therapeutic DPC doses on the scalp. Blood for TCR sequencing was provided by twenty-nine alopecia patients at one to four time points (pre-sensitization, 2, 6 and 24 weeks). Patch tests used Finn chambers with 0.01% DPC on the upper back, scored after 6 days by International Contact Dermatitis Research Group standards. On the study overall, not on this receptor specifically: Patch test score was positively correlated with the number of PT1 expanded TCRs, with significance at thresholds 8, 16 and 32 but not at 4. Expanded TCRs formed significantly more large CDR3 similarity clusters than pre-sensitization or healthy control sets, consistent with antigen-driven responses. Alopecia, a presumed autoimmune disease, was present in all patients, so the immune response of the patients might differ from that of healthy individuals. No change with DPC sensitization was found in the number of TCRs above 1 in 1000 frequency, and no evidence of global repertoire structure alterations was found. Repeated subsampling changed both the strength of the expansion versus patch-test correlation and the threshold at which that correlation became significant.

Interpreted using the paper, the time point label stands for: patch test 3, about 24 weeks after DPC sensitization. Explained via the paper, the treatment or condition label denotes: therapeutic diphenylcyclopropenone sensitization with weekly scalp DPC. Total RNA was extracted from unfractionated whole blood collected in Tempus Blood RNA tubes. At every patch-test visit, the blood draw took place before the patch test was put on. Patients were considered eligible if aged 18 to 70, diagnosed with alopecia and deemed suitable for DPC therapy, and patients were excluded if pregnant. Library preparation was by RACE. Sequencing was performed on a NextSeq 500. Library preparation attached unique molecular identifiers to individual cDNA molecules for quantitative, reproducible TCR counting. The source study handled its data this way. The median number of TCRs per sample was roughly 98,000, ranging from about 20,000 to 750,000. The Decombinator software suite was used to annotate V, J and CDR3 in the TCR reads. For PS versus PT1 abundance plots, all samples were subsampled to the same number of TCRs (28,000). TCRs were defined as expanded if absent before sensitization and observed at least eight times at the 2-week time point. The public reads were run again by TCRdb, first through fastp at Q25 and then through MiXCR, and only productive beta chains were kept. Entries that share a CDR3 protein sequence are merged under the most common genes and DNA. TCRdb's processing, not the authors' own work, is the source of the V and J calls. A total of over 30,000 distinct CDR3 sequences appear in this sample, over 7.5% of them only once. The ten largest make up over 20% of the sample.

The sequencing here drew on whole blood, taken in connection with sensitization to the hapten diphenylcyclopropenone (DPC). This sequence was found in a man aged 50-59 years with alopecia areata. Some clones in this sample may be carry-over from other donors' samples.

The CDR3 in this case is CSARAGTSGSDEQFF. The DNA sequence follows: TGCAGTGCTAGAGCCGGGACTAGCGGGAGTGATGAGCAGTTCTTC. The sequence links TRBV20-1 to TRBJ2-1; 14 middle bases align to TRBD2. V trim: 1 base; J trim: 8 bases; unmatched bases: 4. The germline V gene (reference sequence) provides CDR1 DFQATT and CDR2 SNEGSKA. There are 15 amino acids in the CDR3, from cysteine to phenylalanine inclusive. Only CDR3 DNA remains: 45 bases, in frame from the first base.